A selection of T cell receptor beta chains follows, all from one sample in a study of cytotoxic CD8 clonotypes in ibrutinib-treated CLL. Using immunoSEQ multiplex PCR, the repertoire was profiled, and TCRdb retains in-frame clones only, with some absent. This repertoire shows 100,000 to 150,000 clones, approximately 85% found once; its top ten account for roughly 1.9%. The specimen comprised PBMCs, sampled after 24 months of ibrutinib treatment. Receptors originate from a human donor with chronic lymphocytic leukemia. Both conserved end residues are part of each CDR3. Fields, in order: V gene, D gene, J gene, clone size, CDR3 protein, CDR3 DNA. The D gene is left open where the match is weak. The size field is filled for only some rows; it gives once, few, many or a size class.

v_call: TRBV28
d_call: NA
j_call: TRBJ2-2
clone_size: NA
cdr3_aa: CASSFRTGRTGELFF
cdr3_nt: TGTGCCAGCAGTTTCCGTACAGGGAGGACCGGGGAGCTGTTTTTT

v_call: TRBV5-1
d_call: TRBD2
j_call: TRBJ2-7
clone_size: NA
cdr3_aa: CASSLGVREGPYEQYF
cdr3_nt: TGCGCCAGCAGCTTGGGTGTCCGGGAGGGGCCCTACGAGCAGTACTTC

v_call: TRBV10-1
d_call: TRBD2
j_call: TRBJ2-2
clone_size: NA
cdr3_aa: CASRLADAGELFF
cdr3_nt: TGCGCCAGCAGACTAGCGGATGCCGGGGAGCTGTTTTTT

v_call: TRBV29-1
d_call: TRBD1
j_call: TRBJ2-7
clone_size: NA
cdr3_aa: CSVESGQGKVNEQYF
cdr3_nt: TGCAGCGTTGAATCGGGACAGGGGAAGGTTAACGAGCAGTACTTC

v_call: TRBV5-1
d_call: TRBD1
j_call: TRBJ2-7
clone_size: NA
cdr3_aa: CASSMWGQGTRWDYEQYF
cdr3_nt: TGCGCCAGCAGCATGTGGGGACAGGGGACTCGGTGGGACTACGAGCAGTACTTC

v_call: TRBV5-4
d_call: NA
j_call: TRBJ2-1
clone_size: NA
cdr3_aa: CASSQRVGGQGNEQFF
cdr3_nt: TGTGCCAGCAGCCAACGTGTGGGGGGGCAAGGCAATGAGCAGTTCTTC

v_call: TRBV27
d_call: TRBD2
j_call: TRBJ2-3
clone_size: NA
cdr3_aa: CASSDLVAGGTDTQYF
cdr3_nt: TGTGCCAGCAGTGACCTGGTAGCGGGAGGCACAGATACGCAGTATTTT

v_call: TRBV28
d_call: NA
j_call: TRBJ1-6
clone_size: NA
cdr3_aa: CASRQTVYNSPLHF
cdr3_nt: TGTGCCAGCAGGCAGACAGTCTATAATTCACCCCTCCACTTT

v_call: TRBV7-2
d_call: TRBD1
j_call: TRBJ1-2
clone_size: NA
cdr3_aa: CASSWGQVPYGYTF
cdr3_nt: TGTGCCAGCAGCTGGGGACAGGTCCCCTATGGCTACACCTTC

v_call: TRBV5-1
d_call: NA
j_call: TRBJ1-4
clone_size: NA
cdr3_aa: CASSSTGRSGNEKLFF
cdr3_nt: TGCGCCAGCAGCTCCACAGGGAGAAGTGGTAATGAAAAACTGTTTTTT

v_call: TRBV30
d_call: NA
j_call: TRBJ1-5
clone_size: NA
cdr3_aa: CAWSPGQRNQPQHF
cdr3_nt: TGTGCCTGGAGTCCAGGACAGCGCAATCAGCCCCAGCATTTT

v_call: TRBV4-1
d_call: NA
j_call: TRBJ2-4
clone_size: NA
cdr3_aa: CASSQAEFELAKNIQYF
cdr3_nt: TGCGCCAGCAGCCAGGCAGAGTTCGAGCTAGCCAAAAACATTCAGTACTTC

v_call: TRBV28
d_call: NA
j_call: TRBJ1-2
clone_size: few
cdr3_aa: CASSYIRGRSHGYTF
cdr3_nt: TGTGCCAGCAGTTACATCAGGGGCCGGTCCCATGGCTACACCTTC

v_call: TRBV28
d_call: NA
j_call: TRBJ2-7
clone_size: NA
cdr3_aa: CASSLNAPYEQYF
cdr3_nt: TGTGCCAGCAGTTTAAATGCGCCCTACGAGCAGTACTTC

v_call: TRBV4-3
d_call: TRBD2
j_call: TRBJ2-1
clone_size: NA
cdr3_aa: CASSSPGRGGEQFF
cdr3_nt: TGCGCCAGCAGCAGTCCCGGGAGGGGAGGTGAGCAGTTCTTC

v_call: TRBV7-2
d_call: TRBD1
j_call: TRBJ1-2
clone_size: NA
cdr3_aa: CASSPDRGRVGYTF
cdr3_nt: TGTGCCAGCAGCCCCGACAGGGGACGAGTTGGCTACACCTTC

v_call: TRBV4-2
d_call: NA
j_call: TRBJ1-2
clone_size: NA
cdr3_aa: CASSQDVPTANYGYTF
cdr3_nt: TGTGCCAGCAGCCAAGATGTACCCACAGCTAACTATGGCTACACCTTC

v_call: TRBV10-3
d_call: NA
j_call: TRBJ1-2
clone_size: few
cdr3_aa: CAISGGAVGYGYTF
cdr3_nt: TGTGCCATCAGTGGTGGCGCGGTGGGGTATGGCTACACCTTC

v_call: TRBV7-3
d_call: NA
j_call: TRBJ2-1
clone_size: NA
cdr3_aa: CASSWRAKNEQFF
cdr3_nt: TGTGCCAGCAGCTGGCGGGCGAAGAATGAGCAGTTCTTC

v_call: TRBV5-6
d_call: NA
j_call: TRBJ2-1
clone_size: NA
cdr3_aa: CASSLGRGRALRNNEQFF
cdr3_nt: TGTGCCAGCAGCCTGGGGCGGGGCAGGGCCCTCCGGAACAATGAGCAGTTCTTC

v_call: TRBV7-3
d_call: NA
j_call: TRBJ2-2
clone_size: NA
cdr3_aa: CASSSIDTGELFF
cdr3_nt: TGTGCCAGCAGCTCCATAGACACCGGGGAGCTGTTTTTT

v_call: TRBV10-3
d_call: NA
j_call: TRBJ2-1
clone_size: NA
cdr3_aa: CAISGAQEQFF
cdr3_nt: TGTGCCATCAGTGGGGCTCAGGAGCAGTTCTTC

v_call: TRBV28
d_call: NA
j_call: TRBJ2-7
clone_size: NA
cdr3_aa: CASSFGGNGYEQYF
cdr3_nt: TGTGCCAGCAGTTTCGGAGGGAACGGGTACGAGCAGTACTTC

v_call: TRBV7-8
d_call: NA
j_call: TRBJ2-1
clone_size: NA
cdr3_aa: CASSRNGWAYNEQFF
cdr3_nt: TGTGCCAGCAGCCGTAACGGTTGGGCCTACAATGAGCAGTTCTTC

v_call: TRBV6-5
d_call: NA
j_call: TRBJ1-1
clone_size: NA
cdr3_aa: CASSLGRNTEAFF
cdr3_nt: TGTGCCAGCAGTTTGGGGAGAAACACTGAAGCTTTCTTT

v_call: TRBV7-2
d_call: TRBD1
j_call: TRBJ2-5
clone_size: NA
cdr3_aa: CASRTQGETQYF
cdr3_nt: TGTGCCAGCAGAACACAGGGGGAGACCCAGTACTTC

v_call: TRBV5-1
d_call: NA
j_call: TRBJ1-2
clone_size: NA
cdr3_aa: CASSFAAGENGYTF
cdr3_nt: TGCGCCAGCAGCTTCGCGGCAGGGGAGAATGGCTACACCTTC

v_call: TRBV4-1
d_call: NA
j_call: TRBJ2-7
clone_size: NA
cdr3_aa: CASSQLNIYEQYF
cdr3_nt: TGCGCCAGCAGCCAACTGAATATCTACGAGCAGTACTTC

v_call: TRBV5-1
d_call: NA
j_call: TRBJ2-7
clone_size: NA
cdr3_aa: CASSSSYEQYF
cdr3_nt: TGCGCCAGCAGCTCTTCCTACGAGCAGTACTTC

v_call: TRBV7-8
d_call: TRBD1
j_call: TRBJ1-1
clone_size: NA
cdr3_aa: CASSLGPGQGNTEAFF
cdr3_nt: TGTGCCAGCAGCTTAGGGCCGGGACAGGGAAACACTGAAGCTTTCTTT

v_call: TRBV29-1
d_call: NA
j_call: TRBJ2-2
clone_size: NA
cdr3_aa: CSASRDPIPNTGELFF
cdr3_nt: TGCAGCGCATCCCGGGACCCAATCCCGAACACCGGGGAGCTGTTTTTT

v_call: TRBV7-9
d_call: TRBD1
j_call: TRBJ2-3
clone_size: NA
cdr3_aa: CASSKDRAGVNTQYF
cdr3_nt: TGTGCCAGCAGCAAGGACAGGGCCGGAGTGAATACGCAGTATTTT

v_call: TRBV18
d_call: TRBD1
j_call: TRBJ1-1
clone_size: NA
cdr3_aa: CASSSGQGGSEAFF
cdr3_nt: TGTGCCAGCTCGTCGGGACAGGGGGGATCGGAAGCTTTCTTT

v_call: TRBV5-1
d_call: TRBD1
j_call: TRBJ1-5
clone_size: NA
cdr3_aa: CASSPGSGGVNQPQHF
cdr3_nt: TGCGCCAGCAGCCCAGGTTCAGGGGGCGTCAATCAGCCCCAGCATTTT

v_call: TRBV19
d_call: NA
j_call: TRBJ2-5
clone_size: few
cdr3_aa: CASSIPGIETQYF
cdr3_nt: TGTGCCAGTAGTATTCCTGGGATAGAGACCCAGTACTTC

v_call: TRBV18
d_call: TRBD1
j_call: TRBJ1-5
clone_size: NA
cdr3_aa: CASSPPGQANQPQHF
cdr3_nt: TGTGCCAGCTCACCCCCTGGACAGGCGAATCAGCCCCAGCATTTT

v_call: TRBV7-9
d_call: TRBD1
j_call: TRBJ1-2
clone_size: NA
cdr3_aa: CAARTGGFYGYTF
cdr3_nt: TGTGCCGCCCGAACAGGGGGGTTTTATGGCTACACCTTC

v_call: TRBV4-3
d_call: TRBD2
j_call: TRBJ2-2
clone_size: NA
cdr3_aa: CASSQPPGLAGGELFF
cdr3_nt: TGCGCCAGCAGCCAACCTCCGGGACTAGCGGGGGGGGAGCTGTTTTTT

v_call: TRBV6-6
d_call: NA
j_call: TRBJ1-1
clone_size: NA
cdr3_aa: CASSSTGRTEAFF
cdr3_nt: TGTGCCAGCAGTTCGACGGGAAGGACTGAAGCTTTCTTT

v_call: TRBV6-5
d_call: NA
j_call: TRBJ1-4
clone_size: NA
cdr3_aa: CASRATWGGVFF
cdr3_nt: TGTGCCAGCAGAGCCACCTGGGGGGGGGTGTTTTTT

v_call: TRBV28
d_call: TRBD1
j_call: TRBJ1-6
clone_size: few
cdr3_aa: CASSPAGGGGNSPLHF
cdr3_nt: TGTGCCAGCAGCCCCGCCGGAGGGGGCGGAAATTCACCCCTCCACTTT

v_call: TRBV19
d_call: NA
j_call: TRBJ1-1
clone_size: NA
cdr3_aa: CASSDPRGKDTEAFF
cdr3_nt: TGTGCCAGTAGTGACCCCCGGGGGAAGGACACTGAAGCTTTCTTT